The rows below give T cell receptor beta chains drawn from one sample of a study of beta chain features in type 1 diabetes. TCRdb's table, derived via immunoSEQ multiplex PCR, lists solely in-frame clones and lacks some. The sample carries approximately 170,000 clones, approximately 7.8% recorded once. Sequencing input: central memory CD4+ T cells from blood. The receptors stem from a woman aged 35 to 49 with type 1 diabetes. Both conserved end residues are part of each CDR3. A D gene is named only where the DNA matches it firmly. A clone size is listed for some rows: how often the clone was seen (once, few, many), or a class if it is expanded.

j_call	d_call	v_call	clone_size	cdr3_nt	cdr3_aa
TRBJ2-2	NA	TRBV11-1	many	TGTGCCAGCAGCTCCCCCAGGGGAAAGAACACCGGGGAGCTGTTTTTT	CASSSPRGKNTGELFF
TRBJ1-6	NA	TRBV10-3	NA	TGTGCCATCAGAGCCCACAGCGGTGGAAATTCACCCCTCCACTTT	CAIRAHSGGNSPLHF
TRBJ2-7	TRBD1	TRBV4-1	NA	TGCGCCAGCAGCCTAACCGGGACAGGGCCCTACGAGCAGTACTTC	CASSLTGTGPYEQYF
TRBJ2-1	TRBD2	TRBV5-1	many	TGCGCCAGCAGCTACCAGACTAGCGGGAGGGACCGCGAGCAGTTCTTC	CASSYQTSGRDREQFF
TRBJ1-1	NA	TRBV19	NA	TGTGCCAGTAGTATACAGGGACAGAACACTGAAGCTTTCTTT	CASSIQGQNTEAFF
TRBJ1-6	TRBD1	TRBV7-3	NA	TGTGCCAGCAGACACGACAGGGATGATTCACCCCTCCACTTT	CASRHDRDDSPLHF
TRBJ2-7	TRBD2	TRBV28	NA	TGTGCCAGCAGACTAGCGGGAGGGCGTTACGAGCAGTACTTC	CASRLAGGRYEQYF
TRBJ1-2	NA	TRBV18	NA	TGTGCCAGCTCACTCGGACAAGACCCTAACTATGGCTACACCTTC	CASSLGQDPNYGYTF
TRBJ2-7	NA	TRBV7-3	few	TGTGCCAGCAGCCTCAGGGAAGGGATCGAGCAGTACTTC	CASSLREGIEQYF
TRBJ2-1	TRBD1	TRBV28	NA	TGTGCCAGCAGTTTACAGGGGGATAAGTTCTTC	CASSLQGDKFF
TRBJ2-5	TRBD2	TRBV9	NA	TGTGCCAGCAGCGTACCCAGCGGGGGTAGGGAGACCCAGTACTTC	CASSVPSGGRETQYF
TRBJ2-7	NA	TRBV28	NA	TGTGCCAGTCAAAACAGTGCCTACGAGCAGTACTTC	CASQNSAYEQYF
TRBJ2-2	TRBD1	TRBV5-1	NA	TGCGCCAGCAGCTCAAACGACAGGGGCGACACCGGGGAGCTGTTTTTT	CASSSNDRGDTGELFF
TRBJ1-5	NA	TRBV7-6	NA	TGTGCCAGCAGCACCGGGACAAACGACAATCAGCCCCAGCATTTT	CASSTGTNDNQPQHF
TRBJ2-2	NA	TRBV2	few	TGTGCCAGCAGTTTACAGGCTACCGGGGAGCTGTTTTTT	CASSLQATGELFF
TRBJ1-1	NA	TRBV18	few	TGTGCCAGCTCACACTCAATGCTACAGGGCATGAACACTGAAGCTTTCTTT	CASSHSMLQGMNTEAFF
TRBJ2-1	NA	TRBV9	few	TGTGCCAGCAGCCCAAGGACTAGGGGGGATGAGCAGTTCTTC	CASSPRTRGDEQFF
TRBJ1-2	NA	TRBV6-5	NA	TGTGCCAGCACCGACAGGCGTTTGGGAGGCTACACCTTC	CASTDRRLGGYTF
TRBJ2-3	NA	TRBV9	few	TGTGCCAGCAGCGTAGAAGGACAGCCGATCACAGATACGCAGTATTTT	CASSVEGQPITDTQYF
TRBJ1-2	NA	TRBV5-6	few	TGTGCCAGCAGCTTGTCCGGGAACTATGGCTACACCTTC	CASSLSGNYGYTF
TRBJ1-5	TRBD1	TRBV2	few	TGTGCCAGCAGGGGACAGGGGGTCTTGGATCAGCCCCAGCATTTT	CASRGQGVLDQPQHF
TRBJ1-2	TRBD1	TRBV11-2	few	TGTGCCAGCAGCTCCTCGACAGGGAACTATGGCTACACCTTC	CASSSSTGNYGYTF
TRBJ1-5	TRBD1	TRBV7-2	NA	TGTGCCAGCAGCTGGGGACAGGGAGACAATCAGCCCCAGCATTTT	CASSWGQGDNQPQHF
TRBJ1-2	NA	TRBV9	few	TGTGCCAGCAGCGTAGATAGCGACTATGGCTACACCTTC	CASSVDSDYGYTF
TRBJ1-1	NA	TRBV2	many	TGTGCCAGCAGTCCCTTTACTGAAGCTTTCTTT	CASSPFTEAFF
TRBJ1-5	NA	TRBV30	few	TGTGCCTGGAGCCCCCCCGTTGAGACAGGCGTTTACAATCAGCCCCAGCATTTT	CAWSPPVETGVYNQPQHF
TRBJ2-3	NA	TRBV2	few	TGTGCCAGCACCGAAAAAAGCCCTACAGCGGGAGATACGCAGTATTTT	CASTEKSPTAGDTQYF
TRBJ2-3	NA	TRBV11-2	NA	TGTGCCAGCAGCTGGCGCGGAGATACGCAGTATTTT	CASSWRGDTQYF
TRBJ2-3	NA	TRBV30	few	TGTGCCTGGACAGGGCCTCGTTGGGGAGGGCAGTATTTT	CAWTGPRWGGQYF
TRBJ2-7	NA	TRBV7-9	few	TGTGCCAGCGGCGACGGGGGACTTGCCTTAGGGGAGCAGTACTTC	CASGDGGLALGEQYF
TRBJ2-1	TRBD1	TRBV14	many	TGTGCCAGCAGCCGGACAGGAGATTTCTCCCCTACCTACAATGAGCAGTTCTTC	CASSRTGDFSPTYNEQFF
TRBJ1-1	NA	TRBV28	NA	TGTGCCAGCACCAGCGGGGGTCGTTGGACTGAAGCTTTCTTT	CASTSGGRWTEAFF
TRBJ2-3	NA	TRBV9	many	TGTGCCAGCAGCTCCTATCGGGCAGATACGCAGTATTTT	CASSSYRADTQYF
TRBJ1-4	NA	TRBV29-1	once	TGCAGCGTTGAATCGGGAGGGGCACTGGGGGAAAAACTGTTTTTT	CSVESGGALGEKLFF
TRBJ2-5	NA	TRBV7-3	few	TGTGCCAGCAGCCCTAGAGGGGGAGCAGGGGCTCAAGAGACCCAGTACTTC	CASSPRGGAGAQETQYF
TRBJ1-1	NA	TRBV5-6	NA	TGTGCCAGCAGCCAGGGGTGGAAGTTTGAAGCTTTCTTT	CASSQGWKFEAFF
TRBJ2-3	TRBD2	TRBV6-6	few	TGTGCCAGCAGTATTAGCGGGAGTACAGATACGCAGTATTTT	CASSISGSTDTQYF
TRBJ1-1	NA	TRBV2	NA	TGTGCCAGTCGACAGGAACACACTGAAGCTTTCTTT	CASRQEHTEAFF
TRBJ2-4	NA	TRBV10-3	many	TGTGCCACCCGGGAAGGGGCCAAAAACATTCAGTACTTC	CATREGAKNIQYF
TRBJ2-7	TRBD1	TRBV5-1	few	TGCGCCAGCAGCCCGGGCGACAGGGATCTCTACGAGCAGTACTTC	CASSPGDRDLYEQYF
TRBJ1-2	TRBD1	TRBV4-2	NA	TGTGCCAGCAGCTTAACAGGGGGCCTTTTATACGGCGGCTACACCTTC	CASSLTGGLLYGGYTF
TRBJ2-3	NA	TRBV10-3	NA	TGTGCCCTTGGGCTGGGGGGAGATACGCAGTATTTT	CALGLGGDTQYF